The 15 T cell receptor beta chains listed next were all sequenced from one sample in a study of blood T cell repertoires in COVID-19. Sequenced by immunoSEQ multiplex PCR; TCRdb stores in-frame clones only, minus some. The sample yields under 30,000 clones, approximately 86% seen once. Sequencing input: peripheral blood. Receptors were obtained from a human donor with acute or convalescent COVID-19. The donor label of this sample is uncertain.

The chain joins TRBV7-2 to TRBJ1-2; perhaps TRBD1 as D (5 bases). Trimming pared 5 bases from V and 0 bases from J, leaving 10 bases between. The CDR3 is 14 amino acids. Germline V lookup: CDR1 SGHTA, CDR2 FQGNSA. Here the CDR3 DNA reads TGTGCCAGCAGCCAGGACACATCTAACTATGGCTACACCTTC. This gives the protein CASSQDTSNYGYTF.

The CDR3 spells CASSVLAGGQPQHF. The CDR3 nucleotides read TGTGCCAGCAGTGTCTTGGCAGGTGGTCAGCCCCAGCATTTT. The chain carries TRBV2 and TRBJ1-5; D unresolved. Germline CDR1 reads SNHLY; CDR2 reads FYNNEI. This CDR3 comprises 14 residues. The germline V and J ends were trimmed by 4 bases and 6 bases, with 13 bases remaining between them. The full variable domain, in which reference TRBV2 and TRBJ1-5 provide the parts outside the CDR3, is EPEVTQTPSHQVTQMGQEVILRCVPISNHLYFYWYRQILGQKVEFLVSFYNNEISEKSEIFDDQFSVERPDGSNFTLKIRSTKLEDSAMYFCASSVLAGGQPQHFGDGTRLSIL.

The rearrangement uses TRBV4-2 and TRBJ2-3, with D possibly matching TRBD1 (6 bases). This CDR3 comprises 16 residues. Germline CDR1 reads LGHNA; CDR2 reads YNFKEQ. V dropped 3 bases and J dropped 4 bases, with 17 bases sitting between them. CDR3: CASSQQTGPGADTQYF. The CDR3 DNA sequence: TGTGCCAGCAGCCAGCAAACGGGGCCAGGGGCAGATACGCAGTATTTT.

The chain's CDR3 is CASSPRLAGGTDTQYF. For the CDR3, the DNA is TGTGCCAGCTCACCTCGACTAGCGGGGGGGACAGATACGCAGTATTTT. This sequence joins TRBV18 and TRBJ2-3; the match to TRBD2 covers 14 bases. CDR3 size: 16 residues. Trimming took 3 bases from V and 3 from J; bases not matched to a gene: 2. The germline gives CDR1 KGHSH, CDR2 LQKENI.

V usage is TRBV9 and J usage is TRBJ1-2, with TRBD1 as a possible D gene (5 bases). Germline CDR1 reads SGDLS; CDR2 reads YYNGEE. The ends were cut back, 0 bases at V and 1 base at J, with 10 bases in the middle. This CDR3 contains 15 residues. CDR3: CASSVEGALNYGYTF. In nucleotides, the CDR3 is TGTGCCAGCAGCGTAGAAGGGGCCCTTAACTATGGCTACACCTTC. Variable domain in full (rest from reference TRBV9 and TRBJ1-2): DSGVTQTPKHLITATGQRVTLRCSPRSGDLSVYWYQQSLDQGLQFLIQYYNGEERAKGNILERFSAQQFPDLHSELNLSSLELGDSALYFCASSVEGALNYGYTFGSGTRLTVV.

The chain is built from TRBV6-6 and TRBJ2-7; 10 positions match TRBD2. The trim removed 6 bases at V and 3 bases at J, leaving 11 bases unmatched. CDR1 MNHNY and CDR2 SVGAGI come from the germline V gene (reference sequence). This CDR3 is 16 amino acids long. CDR3 in DNA: TGTGCCAGCAGAACCGCAAGCGGGAGGGTTCTCTACGAGCAGTACTTC. Its protein is CASRTASGRVLYEQYF.

CDR3 sequence: CASSENRLAGIEQFF. CDR3 nucleotide sequence: TGTGCCAGCTCAGAGAACAGACTAGCGGGAATTGAGCAGTTCTTC. V gene TRBV18 combines with J gene TRBJ2-1, with TRBD2 identical over 11 bases. Germline values: CDR1 KGHSH, CDR2 LQKENI. The CDR3 totals 15 residues. V shed 5 bases, J shed 9 bases, and the junction held 9 bases outside the gene matches.

The CDR3 sequence: CASSEGLLTGELFF. For the CDR3, the DNA is TGTGCCAGCAGTGAAGGACTGCTTACCGGGGAGCTGTTTTTT. The chain joins TRBV2 to TRBJ2-2; D unresolved. The CDR3 is made up of 14 amino acids. Trimming shortened V by 1 base and J by 5 bases, and 8 bases separated the two germline ends. Germline V CDR1 and CDR2: SNHLY, FYNNEI. Supplemented by reference TRBV2 and TRBJ2-2, the full variable domain reads EPEVTQTPSHQVTQMGQEVILRCVPISNHLYFYWYRQILGQKVEFLVSFYNNEISEKSEIFDDQFSVERPDGSNFTLKIRSTKLEDSAMYFCASSEGLLTGELFFGEGSRLTVL.

This clone was detected a few times. V is TRBV19 and J is TRBJ1-4; D is uncertain. Germline lookup yields CDR1 LNHDA and CDR2 SQIVND (reference sequence). The V end was cut by 8 bases, the J end by 1 base, with 17 bases between. The CDR3 is made up of 16 amino acids. The CDR3 loop reads CASSTATVRTNEKLFF. The DNA of the CDR3 is TGTGCCAGTTCTACCGCAACAGTTCGAACTAATGAAAAACTGTTTTTT.

The rearrangement joins TRBV25-1 to TRBJ2-3; 8 bases agree with TRBD1. The germline V gene has CDR1 MGHDK and CDR2 SYGVNS. Trimming at V came to 3 bases and at J to 1 base, leaving 9 bases not matched to a gene. The CDR3 covers 17 residues. The CDR3 DNA reads TGTGCCAGCAGTGATAATCCAGGGGGCCCCCGCACAGATACGCAGTATTTT. This gives the protein CASSDNPGGPRTDTQYF. The full variable domain, in which reference TRBV25-1 and TRBJ2-3 provide the parts outside the CDR3, is EADIYQTPRYLVIGTGKKITLECSQTMGHDKMYWYQQDPGMELHLIHYSYGVNSTEKGDLSSESTVSRIRTEHFPLTLESARPSHTSQYLCASSDNPGGPRTDTQYFGPGTRLTVL.

The chain has TRBV11-1 and TRBJ2-7; 7 bases fit TRBD1. The J segment lost 9 bases and the V segment lost 6 bases, leaving 14 bases of the junction unmatched. The CDR3 consists of 14 residues. CDR1 and CDR2 (germline): SGHAT, FQDESV (reference sequence). The CDR3 nucleotides read TGTGCCAGCAGTTTCCGGGACAGAACGACGGTGCAGTACTTC. The encoded protein is CASSFRDRTTVQYF.

This clone occurred once. The chain links TRBV12-3 or TRBV12-4 to TRBJ2-1; no clear D gene. This CDR3 region has 12 residues. V was shortened by 8 bases and J by 12 bases, with 17 bases between the two germline ends. The CDR3 DNA follows: TGTGCCAGCCAGACCTTTGGCGGTGGGCAGTTCTTC. Translation: CASQTFGGGQFF.

The chain carries TRBV29-1 and TRBJ1-2, with D perhaps TRBD1 (5 bases). From germline, CDR1 is SQVTM and CDR2 ANQGSEA. Trimming cost V 4 bases and J 8 bases, with 23 bases left between them. The length of the CDR3 is 15 residues. The CDR3 DNA sequence: TGCAGCGTTGCGAGTTCACAGGCTCCTATGTTCGGCTACACCTTC. Encoded protein: CSVASSQAPMFGYTF.

The chain is built from TRBV12-3 or TRBV12-4 and TRBJ2-5; possible D gene TRBD2, 6 bases. V was clipped by 4 bases and J by 9 bases, with 12 bases between them. This CDR3 region has 12 residues. The CDR3 sequence is CASSSGLVAQYF. The CDR3 coding sequence is TGTGCCAGCAGTTCGGGACTGGTGGCCCAGTACTTC.

This rearrangement joins TRBV25-1 to TRBJ2-1, with 9 nucleotides matching TRBD2. Germline values: CDR1 MGHDK, CDR2 SYGVNS. After removal of 6 bases from V and 6 bases from J, the junction contained 15 bases not matched to a gene. This CDR3 has 17 residues. In nucleotides, the CDR3 is TGTGCCAGCAGCGATAGGGAGGGGCTAGCGGGGTCCAATGAGCAGTTCTTC. It codes for CASSDREGLAGSNEQFF.